This record covers a single T cell receptor beta chain. The sample comes from a study of blood T cell repertoires in COVID-19. Study as a whole: The United States, Italy and Spain supplied acute and convalescent COVID-19 samples.

Patients at the Seattle site were enrolled during active infection and followed longitudinally. Germline trimming cut 1 base from V and 5 bases from J; bases unmatched to any gene: 2. Germline CDR1 SGHRS, CDR2 YFSETQ. The CDR3 contains 13 residues. The method was immunoSEQ multiplex PCR; TCRdb's version includes in-frame clones alone and lacks a portion of them. Here the sample spans just under 350,000 clones, about 87% being singletons. The J gene is TRBJ2-5, the V gene TRBV5-1; 7 nucleotides align to TRBD2. Sample: peripheral blood. This sequence originates from a woman in her forties or fifties with COVID-19, enrolled during active disease. The CDR3 protein is CASSLRGSETQYF. The CDR3 nucleotides read TGCGCCAGCAGCTTGCGCGGGAGTGAGACCCAGTACTTC.